This T cell receptor (beta chain) originates from a study of T cell responses to AZD1222 COVID-19 vaccine. Between the trimmed V and J ends, which lost 7 bases and 1 base, there was a span of 7 bases. CDR1 is LNHDA, CDR2 SQIVND, per germline (reference sequence). The CDR3 runs to 13 residues. Whole-study results and caveats: Spike-specific TCR breadth and depth both grew after two AZD1222 doses. The number of AZD1222 recipients seropositive at baseline was only 5 to 7.

TCRdb's table, derived via immunoSEQ multiplex PCR, lists solely in-frame clones and lacks some. The sample has hundreds of thousands of clones; around 92% are singletons. With respect to this clone: Its antigen is not known.

Sequencing used peripheral blood, obtained 28 days after the second AZD1222 dose. The chain combines TRBV19 with TRBJ2-2; the D is unclear. The TCR comes from an adult who received the AZD1222 COVID-19 vaccine. The CDR3 DNA follows: TGTGCCAGTAAGGACGGGAACACCGGGGAGCTGTTTTTT. Translated, it gives CASKDGNTGELFF. Complete variable domain (other parts from reference TRBV19 and TRBJ2-2): DGGITQSPKYLFRKEGQNVTLSCEQNLNHDAMYWYRQDPGQGLRLIYYSQIVNDFQKGDIAEGYSVSREKKESFPLTVTSAQKNPTAFYLCASKDGNTGELFFGEGSRLTVL.